This TCR beta chain was identified during a study of control samples from healthy donors and cancer patients. Produced via immunoSEQ multiplex PCR; TCRdb's table is partial and in-frame only. The sample consists of approximately 2,300 clones, 96% of them appearing once. V trimming: 9 bases; J trimming: 0 bases; junction bases outside the gene matches: 4. This CDR3 comprises 14 residues. Germline V gene lookup returns CDR1 LGHDT and CDR2 YNNKEL (reference sequence). Source material: PBMCs. This TCR was sampled from a man between 65 and 80 years old with colorectal cancer. The chain employs TRBV3-1 (or the pseudogene TRBV3-2) and TRBJ1-5, with 8 bases aligning to TRBD1. The CDR3, as DNA: TGTGCCAGTTCGACAGGGGATAGCAATCAGCCCCAGCATTTT. Translating gives CASSTGDSNQPQHF.